This T cell receptor beta chain was recorded in a study of blood T cell repertoires in COVID-19. About the research overall: The United States, Italy and Spain supplied acute and convalescent COVID-19 samples. In each case, the material was cDNA or gDNA derived from T cells, B-cell-depleted T cells, or PBMCs.

As processed by the authors: Nucleated cell number was recorded as an estimate derived from reference gene primer amplification. Assay: immunoSEQ multiplex PCR; the TCRdb copy retains only in-frame clones and omits some. The V and J calls and clone size come from that table; D and trimming were worked out from the DNA. The data show 130,000 to 150,000 clones, 80% to 85% seen once. With V trimmed by 2 bases and J by 6 bases, 6 bases remained unmatched. Germline loops: CDR1 LNHDA, CDR2 SQIVND (reference sequence). This CDR3 is built from 15 residues. This TCR derives from a human donor in a cohort sampled during active COVID-19. This sequence joins TRBV19 and TRBJ2-7, with 11 bases aligning to TRBD2. The sequenced sample consisted of peripheral blood. The DNA of the CDR3 is TGTGCCAGTAGTATACTAGCGGGAGGAAGTCGCGAGCAGTACTTC. Translated, it gives CASSILAGGSREQYF.